The rows below give T cell receptor beta chains drawn from one sample of a study of shared clonotypes between healthy human individuals. Assay: immunoSEQ multiplex PCR; the TCRdb copy retains only in-frame clones and omits some. The sample shows some 2.3 million clones, about 92% of them seen only once. Input material: naive CD4+ T cells from PBMCs. Every receptor here comes from a man aged 18 to 29 in good health. Some clones in this sample may be carry-over from other donors' samples. CDR3s include the opening cysteine and the closing phenylalanine or tryptophan. Each record gives: clone size, D gene, J gene, V gene, CDR3 DNA, CDR3 protein. D genes are given only for firm matches. Not every row has a clone size; where given, it reads once, few, many or a size class.

clone size: -
D gene: -
J gene: TRBJ1-1
V gene: TRBV5-4
CDR3 DNA: TGTGCCAGCAGCCAAGATATTTTGAGAGAAGCTTTCTTT
CDR3 protein: CASSQDILREAFF

clone size: -
D gene: -
J gene: TRBJ2-3
V gene: TRBV29-1
CDR3 DNA: TGCAGCGTTGAACCGGGACGCGCCACAGATACGCAGTATTTT
CDR3 protein: CSVEPGRATDTQYF

clone size: -
D gene: -
J gene: TRBJ2-7
V gene: TRBV7-9
CDR3 DNA: TGTGCCAGCAGCCCGGGATCTGGCAGACCAGCCTACGAGCAGTACTTC
CDR3 protein: CASSPGSGRPAYEQYF

clone size: once
D gene: -
J gene: TRBJ2-3
V gene: TRBV4-2
CDR3 DNA: TGTGCCAGCAGCCTCAAATTCCCTAAAGATACGCAGTATTTT
CDR3 protein: CASSLKFPKDTQYF

clone size: -
D gene: -
J gene: TRBJ2-1
V gene: TRBV28
CDR3 DNA: TGTGCCAGCAGTTCCCCAGGGGGCGCGGGGGAGTTCTTC
CDR3 protein: CASSSPGGAGEFF

clone size: -
D gene: TRBD2
J gene: TRBJ2-7
V gene: TRBV7-8
CDR3 DNA: TGTGCCAGCAGCGCCGGGACTAGCCGTTCCTACGAGCAGTACTTC
CDR3 protein: CASSAGTSRSYEQYF

clone size: -
D gene: -
J gene: TRBJ2-5
V gene: TRBV30
CDR3 DNA: TGTGCCTATGACGGTGGGGGAGAGACCCAGTACTTC
CDR3 protein: CAYDGGGETQYF

clone size: -
D gene: TRBD2
J gene: TRBJ2-1
V gene: TRBV9
CDR3 DNA: TGTGCCAGCAGCGTGGGACTAGCGGGAGGTTACAATGAGCAGTTCTTC
CDR3 protein: CASSVGLAGGYNEQFF

clone size: -
D gene: -
J gene: TRBJ1-2
V gene: TRBV28
CDR3 DNA: TGTGCCAGCAGGCGAGCCGGCGGGGTAGGCCCCGGCGGCTACACCTTC
CDR3 protein: CASRRAGGVGPGGYTF

clone size: -
D gene: -
J gene: TRBJ2-2
V gene: TRBV9
CDR3 DNA: TGTGCCAGCAGCGACCTTCGGGCGTCGAACACCGGGGAGCTGTTTTTT
CDR3 protein: CASSDLRASNTGELFF

clone size: -
D gene: -
J gene: TRBJ1-2
V gene: TRBV2
CDR3 DNA: TGTGCCAGCAGTGAGGAGGGCTTAAGAGGCTACACCTTC
CDR3 protein: CASSEEGLRGYTF

clone size: -
D gene: TRBD1
J gene: TRBJ1-2
V gene: TRBV10-3
CDR3 DNA: TGTGCCATCAACTCAGGGGGGCCCTACTATGGCTACACCTTC
CDR3 protein: CAINSGGPYYGYTF

clone size: -
D gene: -
J gene: TRBJ2-6
V gene: TRBV2
CDR3 DNA: TGTGCCAGCAGTATGGTCTCTGGGGCCAACGTCCTGACTTTC
CDR3 protein: CASSMVSGANVLTF

clone size: once
D gene: TRBD1
J gene: TRBJ1-1
V gene: TRBV27
CDR3 DNA: TGTGCCAGCAGCCCAGTAACCGGGACAGTGAGGACTGAAGCTTTCTTT
CDR3 protein: CASSPVTGTVRTEAFF

clone size: -
D gene: -
J gene: TRBJ1-2
V gene: TRBV10-3
CDR3 DNA: TGTGCCATCAGTGATTGGGAACAGGCGGACTATGGCTACACCTTC
CDR3 protein: CAISDWEQADYGYTF

clone size: few
D gene: -
J gene: TRBJ1-2
V gene: TRBV19
CDR3 DNA: TGTGCCAGTAGTTACGGGGTCAGCCCGTCCTATGGCTACACCTTC
CDR3 protein: CASSYGVSPSYGYTF

clone size: -
D gene: TRBD2
J gene: TRBJ2-3
V gene: TRBV5-4
CDR3 DNA: TGTGCCAGCAGCCGCGGGGGGACTAGCTCGGGAGATACGCAGTATTTT
CDR3 protein: CASSRGGTSSGDTQYF

clone size: -
D gene: TRBD1
J gene: TRBJ1-2
V gene: TRBV5-4
CDR3 DNA: TGTGCCAGCAGCTTGGAGGGGACAGGGGCCTATGGCTACACCTTC
CDR3 protein: CASSLEGTGAYGYTF

clone size: -
D gene: -
J gene: TRBJ1-1
V gene: TRBV7-3
CDR3 DNA: TGTGCCAGCAGCGAAGGCCATAACACTGAAGCTTTCTTT
CDR3 protein: CASSEGHNTEAFF

clone size: -
D gene: -
J gene: TRBJ1-4
V gene: TRBV7-9
CDR3 DNA: TGTGCCAGCAATTTACAAGGGGGGAATGAAAAACTGTTTTTT
CDR3 protein: CASNLQGGNEKLFF

clone size: -
D gene: -
J gene: TRBJ2-7
V gene: TRBV29-1
CDR3 DNA: TGCAGCGTTGAAACAGACCTTTACGAGCAGTACTTC
CDR3 protein: CSVETDLYEQYF

clone size: -
D gene: -
J gene: TRBJ2-7
V gene: TRBV11-2
CDR3 DNA: TGTGCCAGCAGCCCCGGGGCAGGGTTAACCTACGAGCAGTACTTC
CDR3 protein: CASSPGAGLTYEQYF

clone size: -
D gene: TRBD2
J gene: TRBJ2-7
V gene: TRBV6-6
CDR3 DNA: TGTGCCAGCAAACTAGCGGGCGGCTACGAGCAGTACTTC
CDR3 protein: CASKLAGGYEQYF

clone size: -
D gene: -
J gene: TRBJ1-1
V gene: TRBV4-2
CDR3 DNA: TGTGCCAGCAGCCAAGATCTCAGGGGCACTGAAGCTTTCTTT
CDR3 protein: CASSQDLRGTEAFF

clone size: -
D gene: -
J gene: TRBJ2-5
V gene: TRBV5-1
CDR3 DNA: TGCGCCAGCAGTCCGGAGGGTCGGGATCGGGAGACCCAGTACTTC
CDR3 protein: CASSPEGRDRETQYF

clone size: -
D gene: -
J gene: TRBJ2-2
V gene: TRBV11-3
CDR3 DNA: TGTGCCAGCAGCTTAGATTCAGCCCCGCTTGGGCTGTTTTTT
CDR3 protein: CASSLDSAPLGLFF

clone size: -
D gene: TRBD1
J gene: TRBJ2-3
V gene: TRBV7-1
CDR3 DNA: TGTGCCAGCAGCTTCGACAGGGCCACAGATACGCAGTATTTT
CDR3 protein: CASSFDRATDTQYF

clone size: -
D gene: -
J gene: TRBJ2-7
V gene: TRBV5-4
CDR3 DNA: TGTGCCAGCAGCTTGTTTCCGACCAGCGGGCCCTACGAGCAGTACTTC
CDR3 protein: CASSLFPTSGPYEQYF

clone size: -
D gene: TRBD1
J gene: TRBJ1-1
V gene: TRBV18
CDR3 DNA: TGTGCCAGCTCAAAGACAGGGGGCCCGATGAACACTGAAGCTTTCTTT
CDR3 protein: CASSKTGGPMNTEAFF

clone size: once
D gene: -
J gene: TRBJ1-2
V gene: TRBV7-9
CDR3 DNA: TGTGCCAGCAGCTTAGTCCTTCTCTTTGGCTACACCTTC
CDR3 protein: CASSLVLLFGYTF

clone size: -
D gene: TRBD1
J gene: TRBJ1-2
V gene: TRBV5-5
CDR3 DNA: TGTGCCAGCAGCTTAATACCGGGACAGGGGTTACTCTATGGCTACACCTTC
CDR3 protein: CASSLIPGQGLLYGYTF